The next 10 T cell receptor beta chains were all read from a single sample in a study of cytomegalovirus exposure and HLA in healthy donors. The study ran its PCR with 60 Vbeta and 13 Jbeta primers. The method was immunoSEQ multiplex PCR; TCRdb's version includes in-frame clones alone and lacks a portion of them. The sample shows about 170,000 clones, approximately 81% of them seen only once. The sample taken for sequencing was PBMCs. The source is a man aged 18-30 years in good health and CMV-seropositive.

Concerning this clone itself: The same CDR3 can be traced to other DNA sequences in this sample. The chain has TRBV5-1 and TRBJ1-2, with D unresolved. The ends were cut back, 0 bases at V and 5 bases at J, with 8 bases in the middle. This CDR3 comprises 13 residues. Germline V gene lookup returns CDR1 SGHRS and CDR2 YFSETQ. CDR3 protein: CASSLDGLYGYTF. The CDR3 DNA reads TGCGCCAGCAGCTTGGACGGGTTGTATGGCTACACCTTC. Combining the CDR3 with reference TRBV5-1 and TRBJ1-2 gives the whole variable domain KAGVTQTPRYLIKTRGQQVTLSCSPISGHRSVSWYQQTPGQGLQFLFEYFSETQRNKGNFPGRFSGRQFSNSRSEMNVSTLELGDSALYLCASSLDGLYGYTFGSGTRLTVV.

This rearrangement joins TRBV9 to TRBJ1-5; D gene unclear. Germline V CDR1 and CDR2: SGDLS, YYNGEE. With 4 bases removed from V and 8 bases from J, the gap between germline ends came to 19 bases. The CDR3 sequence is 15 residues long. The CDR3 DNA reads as TGTGCCAGCAGCTCAAACGGTGACACGGATAAGCCCCAGCATTTT. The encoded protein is CASSSNGDTDKPQHF.

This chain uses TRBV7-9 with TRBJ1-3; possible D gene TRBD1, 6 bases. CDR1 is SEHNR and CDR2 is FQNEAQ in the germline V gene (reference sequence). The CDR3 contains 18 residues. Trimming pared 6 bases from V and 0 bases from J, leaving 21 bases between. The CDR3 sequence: CASRSKGGQASSGNTIYF. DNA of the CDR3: TGTGCCAGCAGGAGCAAGGGGGGGCAGGCGAGCTCTGGAAACACCATATATTTT.

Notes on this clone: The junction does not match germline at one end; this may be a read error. CDR3 loop: CANSRQGLAGYNEQFF. CDR3 DNA sequence: TGTGCCAACAGCAGACAGGGACTAGCGGGTTACAATGAACAGTTCTTC. The V gene is TRBV7-9, the J gene TRBJ2-1; 12 bases line up with TRBD2. The germline V gene encodes CDR1 SEHNR and CDR2 FQNEAQ (reference sequence). This CDR3 region has 16 residues. Based on the CDR3 plus reference TRBV7-9 and TRBJ2-1, the full variable domain is DTGVSQNPRHKITKRGQNVTFRCDPISEHNRLYWYRQTLGQGPEFLTYFQNEAQLEKSRLLSDRFSAERPKGSFSTLEIQRTEQGDSAMYLCANSRQGLAGYNEQFFGPGTRLTVL.

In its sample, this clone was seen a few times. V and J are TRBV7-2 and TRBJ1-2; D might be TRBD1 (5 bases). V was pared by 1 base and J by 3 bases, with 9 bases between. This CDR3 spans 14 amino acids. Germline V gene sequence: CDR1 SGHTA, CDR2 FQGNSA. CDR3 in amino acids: CASSLVREDYGYTF. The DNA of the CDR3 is TGTGCCAGCAGCTTAGTCAGGGAGGACTATGGCTACACCTTC. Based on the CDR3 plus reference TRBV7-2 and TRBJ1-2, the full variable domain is GAGVSQSPSNKVTEKGKDVELRCDPISGHTALYWYRQSLGQGLEFLIYFQGNSAPDKSGLPSDRFSAERTGGSVSTLTIQRTQQEDSAVYLCASSLVREDYGYTFGSGTRLTVV.

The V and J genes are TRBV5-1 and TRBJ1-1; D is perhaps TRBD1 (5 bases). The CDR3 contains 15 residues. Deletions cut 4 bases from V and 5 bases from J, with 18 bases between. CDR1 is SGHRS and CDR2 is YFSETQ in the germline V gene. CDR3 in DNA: TGCGCCAGCAGCGTCCCCTCTGGGGGGAGGACTGAAGCTTTCTTT. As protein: CASSVPSGGRTEAFF.

The CDR3 sequence is CASSFGQVYNSPLHF. CDR3 in DNA: TGTGCCAGCAGCTTCGGACAGGTTTATAATTCACCCCTCCACTTT. The chain has TRBV5-6 and TRBJ1-6; 7 nucleotides align to TRBD1. J was trimmed by 4 bases and V by 2 bases; bases with no gene match: 3. Germline CDR1 is SGHDT and CDR2 is YYEEEE. CDR3 length: 15 amino acids. Supplemented by reference TRBV5-6 and TRBJ1-6, the full variable domain reads DAGVTQSPTHLIKTRGQQVTLRCSPKSGHDTVSWYQQALGQGPQFIFQYYEEEERQRGNFPDRFSGHQFPNYSSELNVNALLLGDSALYLCASSFGQVYNSPLHFGNGTRLTVT.

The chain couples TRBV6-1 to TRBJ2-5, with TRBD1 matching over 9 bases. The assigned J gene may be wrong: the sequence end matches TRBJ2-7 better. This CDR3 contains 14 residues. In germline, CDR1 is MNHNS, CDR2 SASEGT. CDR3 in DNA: TGTGCCAGCAGGAAGGGACAGGGAGAATACGAGCAGTACTTC. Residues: CASRKGQGEYEQYF.

CDR3: CASSPEGAAGGQPQHF. CDR3 coding DNA: TGTGCCAGCTCACCAGAGGGGGCGGCGGGGGGTCAGCCCCAGCATTTT. J is TRBJ1-5 and V is TRBV18; TRBD1 matches at 7 bases. The V and J ends lost 2 bases and 6 bases, in that order; junction bases with no gene match: 10. This CDR3 is built from 16 residues. Germline V gives CDR1 KGHSH, CDR2 LQKENI.

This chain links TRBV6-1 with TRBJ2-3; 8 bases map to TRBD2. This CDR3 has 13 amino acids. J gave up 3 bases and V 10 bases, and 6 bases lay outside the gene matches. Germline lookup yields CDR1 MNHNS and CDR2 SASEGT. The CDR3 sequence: CAIGGETTDTQYF. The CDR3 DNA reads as TGTGCCATCGGGGGGGAAACGACAGATACGCAGTATTTT.